The rows below give T cell receptor beta chains drawn from one sample of a study of T cells in Graves' hyperthyroidism and ophthalmopathy. MiXCR was run by TCRdb on the multiplex PCR reads, yielding one entry per CDR3 protein. The sample lists approximately 400,000 distinct CDR3 sequences, 15% to 19% seen once, with approximately 8% in the top ten. The sequencing input was blood. These receptors were taken from a woman aged 18-35 years with Graves' hyperthyroidism. The CDR3 runs from the conserved cysteine through the conserved F or W. D genes are given only for firm matches. Clone size is given for some rows only: seen once, a few or many times, or a class if the clone is expanded.

V	J	D	size	CDR3	DNA
TRBV7-3	TRBJ2-3	TRBD2	many	CASSTLQPSGGTITDTQYF	TGTGCCAGCAGCACTCTACAACCGAGCGGGGGGACTATCACAGATACGCAGTATTTT
TRBV10-3	TRBJ1-6	.	once	CASGEGRMNSPLHF	TGTGCCTCGGGGGAGGGACGGATGAATTCACCCCTCCACTTT
TRBV12-3/TRBV12-4	TRBJ2-1	.	many	CASSFSLAPSYNEQFF	TGTGCCAGCAGTTTCAGTCTAGCCCCCTCCTACAATGAGCAGTTCTTC
TRBV2	TRBJ2-2	TRBD1	many	CASRYRGSTGELFF	TGTGCCAGCCGCTACAGGGGGAGCACCGGGGAGCTGTTTTTT
TRBV7-3	TRBJ2-3	.	many	CASSFGRGSTDTQYF	TGTGCCAGCAGCTTCGGGCGGGGAAGCACAGATACGCAGTATTTT
TRBV18	TRBJ2-1	.	many	CASSPPHYNEQFF	TGTGCCAGCTCACCGCCACATTACAATGAGCAGTTCTTC
TRBV7-9	TRBJ2-4	TRBD1	.	CASSRGGSEAKNIQYF	TGTGCCAGCAGCAGAGGGGGCAGCGAAGCCAAAAACATTCAGTACTTC
TRBV27	TRBJ2-7	.	.	CASSPPRPNIRPYEQYF	TGTGCCAGCAGTCCGCCTCGCCCGAATATCCGGCCCTACGAGCAGTACTTC
TRBV7-2	TRBJ1-1	.	many	CASSLGGKNTEAFF	TGTGCCAGCAGCTTAGGGGGGAAGAACACTGAAGCTTTCTTT
TRBV20-1	TRBJ1-5	.	many	CSAVGGNLGGILSNQPQHF	TGCAGTGCTGTGGGGGGTAACTTGGGGGGGATACTCAGCAATCAGCCCCAGCATTTT
TRBV7-9	TRBJ2-3	TRBD1	.	CASSWTGLADTQYF	TGTGCCAGCAGCTGGACAGGGCTGGCAGATACGCAGTATTTT
TRBV12-3/TRBV12-4	TRBJ2-6	.	few	CASSLAGLRAGANVLTF	TGTGCCAGCAGTTTAGCGGGGCTCAGGGCTGGGGCCAACGTCCTGACTTTC
TRBV7-2	TRBJ2-7	TRBD2	.	CASSNPSGTTSYEQYF	TGTGCCAGCAGCAACCCTAGCGGGACAACTTCCTACGAGCAGTACTTC
TRBV6-1	TRBJ1-3	.	many	CASLGGFGNTIYF	TGTGCCAGCCTCGGGGGGTTTGGAAACACCATATATTTT
TRBV30	TRBJ2-2	TRBD2	many	CAWKGSGRDTGELFF	TGTGCCTGGAAAGGTAGCGGGAGGGACACCGGGGAGCTGTTTTTT
TRBV7-8	TRBJ2-5	.	many	CASSKIRFPQETQYF	TGTGCCAGCAGCAAAATTAGGTTCCCCCAAGAGACCCAGTACTTC
TRBV12-5	TRBJ2-5	.	.	CASGRGGGETQYF	TGTGCTAGTGGTAGAGGGGGGGGGGAGACCCAGTACTTC
TRBV2	TRBJ2-2	TRBD1	many	CASIGGTGGAGTGELFF	TGTGCCAGCATCGGAGGGACAGGGGGCGCCGGCACCGGGGAGCTGTTTTTT
TRBV28	TRBJ2-7	.	many	CASSLLEYEQYF	TGTGCCAGCAGTTTACTCGAGTACGAGCAGTACTTC
TRBV12-3/TRBV12-4	TRBJ2-7	TRBD2	.	CASSITSGAGSREQYF	TGTGCCAGCAGTATAACTAGCGGGGCAGGGTCTCGGGAGCAGTACTTC
TRBV7-6	TRBJ1-5	.	.	CASSLELSGPQHF	TGTGCCAGCAGCTTGGAGCTCTCAGGGCCCCAGCATTTT
TRBV5-1	TRBJ2-7	.	few	CASSFNGGTYEQYF	TGCGCCAGCAGCTTCAACGGGGGTACCTACGAGCAGTACTTC
TRBV5-6	TRBJ1-3	.	.	CASSLEPGVGNTIYF	TGTGCCAGCAGCTTGGAGCCGGGGGTAGGAAACACCATATATTTT
TRBV13	TRBJ2-7	.	.	CASSSLGVGGSWDEQYF	TGTGCCAGCAGCTCCCTGGGAGTTGGGGGTTCGTGGGATGAGCAGTACTTC
TRBV6-2/TRBV6-3	TRBJ1-5	.	.	CASSYWTAGYSNQPQHF	TGTGCCAGCAGTTACTGGACAGCAGGATATAGCAATCAGCCCCAGCATTTT
TRBV12-3/TRBV12-4	TRBJ1-5	.	many	CASSKTSPMLQPQHF	TGTGCCAGCAGTAAAACAAGCCCCATGCTCCAGCCCCAGCATTTT
TRBV12-3/TRBV12-4	TRBJ2-7	TRBD1	many	CASSLRQGPYEQYF	TGTGCCAGCAGTCTTAGACAGGGGCCCTACGAGCAGTACTTC
TRBV2	TRBJ1-1	.	.	CASSEQGAAFF	TGTGCCAGCAGTGAACAGGGAGCAGCTTTCTTT
TRBV29-1	TRBJ2-6	TRBD2	few	CSVLSGVFSPDF	TGCAGCGTCCTAAGCGGGGTTTTTAGTCCTGACTTC
TRBV10-3	TRBJ2-2	.	few	CAIREGLQGNTGELFF	TGTGCCATCAGAGAGGGCCTACAGGGGAACACCGGGGAGCTGTTTTTT
TRBV19	TRBJ2-3	TRBD2	.	CASSKSLAGAFTDTQYF	TGTGCCAGTAGTAAGTCACTAGCGGGGGCCTTCACAGATACGCAGTATTTT
TRBV12-3/TRBV12-4	TRBJ1-4	.	many	CASSFGTLGKLFF	TGTGCCAGCAGTTTCGGAACACTTGGTAAACTGTTTTTT
TRBV20-1	TRBJ2-3	.	many	CSRLAGDTQYF	TGCAGTCGCCTCGCGGGCGATACGCAGTATTTT
TRBV19	TRBJ1-5	.	.	CASSILRQLQHF	TGTGCCAGTAGTATCCTAAGACAGCTCCAGCATTTT
TRBV9	TRBJ1-5	.	many	CASSGRSNQPQHF	TGTGCCAGCAGCGGGAGGAGCAATCAGCCCCAGCATTTT
TRBV20-1	TRBJ2-5	TRBD2	many	CSARDPLAGYQETQYF	TGCAGTGCTAGAGATCCCCTAGCGGGGTACCAAGAGACCCAGTACTTC
TRBV6-1	TRBJ2-2	.	many	CASTPQGGGGELFF	TGTGCCAGCACCCCCCAGGGAGGCGGCGGGGAGCTGTTTTTT
TRBV6-1	TRBJ2-3	.	many	CASRSRSGADTQYF	TGTGCCAGCCGCTCACGGTCGGGTGCAGATACGCAGTATTTT
TRBV3-1	TRBJ2-5	TRBD2	many	CASSQGGSGSQETQYF	TGTGCCAGCAGCCAAGGGGGTAGCGGGAGCCAAGAGACCCAGTACTTC
TRBV7-9	TRBJ2-7	.	few	CASSLQGGVMYEQYF	TGTGCCAGCAGCTTACAGGGAGGTGTAATGTACGAGCAGTACTTC
TRBV4-1	TRBJ1-2	.	.	CASGRGAQGYTF	TGCGCCAGCGGTAGGGGGGCGCAAGGCTACACCTTC